Following are 24 T cell receptor beta chains from one sample sequenced in a study of cytomegalovirus exposure and HLA in healthy donors. PCR primers comprised 60 Vbeta and 13 Jbeta primers. Some clones are missing from TCRdb's copy, which holds only in-frame ones; the method was immunoSEQ multiplex PCR. Found here are roughly 140,000 clones, around 84% of them singletons; the top ten hold 2% to 2.5%. Material for sequencing was PBMCs. These receptor sequences come from a boy between 2 and 10 years old in good health and CMV-seronegative.

The J gene is TRBJ2-7, the V gene TRBV6-6; 13 positions match TRBD2. Germline trimming cut 6 bases from V and 7 bases from J; bases unmatched to any gene: 6. The length of the CDR3 is 14 residues. Germline lookup yields CDR1 MNHNY and CDR2 SVGAGI (reference sequence). The CDR3 loop is CASRPGLAGDEQYF. For the CDR3, the DNA is TGTGCCAGCAGACCCGGACTAGCGGGAGATGAGCAGTACTTC.

The chain carries TRBV15 and TRBJ1-4; 7 bases fit TRBD1. The germline gives CDR1 LNHNV, CDR2 YYDKDF (reference sequence). Trimming at V came to 0 bases and at J to 8 bases, leaving 12 bases not matched to a gene. The CDR3 runs to 17 residues. In nucleotides, the CDR3 is TGTGCCACCAGCAGAGATTCGATGGCAGGGGGGTGGGAAAAACTGTTTTTT. Protein: CATSRDSMAGGWEKLFF. Full variable domain (remainder filled in from reference TRBV15 and TRBJ1-4): DAMVIQNPRYQVTQFGKPVTLSCSQTLNHNVMYWYQQKSSQAPKLLFHYYDKDFNNEADTPDNFQSRRPNTSFCFLDIRSPGLGDTAMYLCATSRDSMAGGWEKLFFGSGTQLSVL.

The chain has TRBV19 and TRBJ2-7; TRBD2 matches at 8 bases. The CDR3 has 15 amino acids. After removal of 3 bases from V and 6 bases from J, the junction contained 10 bases not matched to a gene. The V gene's germline CDR1 is LNHDA and CDR2 SQIVND (reference sequence). This CDR3 reads CASSIDSGGVGEQYF. The CDR3 DNA reads as TGTGCCAGTAGTATCGATTCGGGAGGGGTGGGCGAGCAGTACTTC.

J is TRBJ1-2 and V is TRBV6-1; D may be TRBD1 (6 bases). This CDR3 comprises 13 residues. V shed 6 bases and J shed 4 bases, with 12 bases lying between them. Germline V gives CDR1 MNHNS, CDR2 SASEGT. As DNA, the CDR3 is TGTGCCAGCAGCCGGGACACGGTCTATGGCTACACCTTC. This gives the protein CASSRDTVYGYTF.

The chain uses TRBV11-2 and TRBJ1-4; 8 positions agree with TRBD1. The V and J ends lost 1 base and 4 bases, in that order; junction bases with no gene match: 5. Germline V CDR1 and CDR2: SGHAT, FQNNGV. The CDR3 covers 16 residues. The CDR3 region is CASSLAGRGRNEKLFF. The CDR3 DNA is TGTGCCAGCAGCTTAGCGGGCAGGGGGCGTAATGAAAAACTGTTTTTT.

The rearrangement uses TRBV29-1 and TRBJ1-1; D is unclear. Trimming shortened V by 3 bases and J by 3 bases, and 11 bases separated the two germline ends. This CDR3 region has 13 residues. The germline CDR1 and CDR2 sequences are SQVTM and ANQGSEA. The CDR3: CSVERLLDTEAFF. CDR3 in DNA: TGCAGCGTTGAGAGACTTCTGGACACTGAAGCTTTCTTT.

Written as DNA, the CDR3 is TGCAGCTTGACAGGGGAGGGAAACATTCAGTACTTC. Amino acid sequence: CSLTGEGNIQYF. V gene TRBV29-1 combines with J gene TRBJ2-4, with D possibly TRBD1 on 8 matching bases. With 8 bases removed from V and 6 bases from J, the gap between germline ends came to 14 bases. The CDR3 runs 12 residues. Germline lookup yields CDR1 SQVTM and CDR2 ANQGSEA.

This clone appeared a few times. The chain joins TRBV6-4 to TRBJ2-3, with TRBD2 identical over 7 bases. The germline gives CDR1 MRHNA, CDR2 SNTAGT. The CDR3 has 15 amino acids. Trimming took 3 bases from V and 1 from J; bases not matched to a gene: 4. The CDR3 region has the DNA TGTGCCAGCAGTGAGGCGGGAGCTGGCACAGATACGCAGTATTTT. Translating gives CASSEAGAGTDTQYF.

The chain is built from TRBV6-1 and TRBJ2-5, with a weak D call TRBD1 (7 bases). The CDR3 is 15 residues long. Deletions cut 2 bases from V and 2 bases from J, with 12 bases between. Per germline, CDR1 MNHNS and CDR2 SASEGT. This CDR3 reads CASSETAGGQETQYF. Written as DNA, the CDR3 is TGTGCCAGCAGTGAAACGGCAGGGGGGCAAGAGACCCAGTACTTC.

This chain joins TRBV19 and TRBJ2-2; 10 bases are a match to TRBD2. This CDR3 has 15 amino acids. Trimming at V came to 6 bases and at J to 5 bases, leaving 6 bases not matched to a gene. Per the germline V gene, CDR1 is LNHDA and CDR2 is SQIVND (reference sequence). The CDR3 bases are TGTGCCAGTAGAGTACTAGCGGGAATTACCGGGGAGCTGTTTTTT. Its protein is CASRVLAGITGELFF.

The chain joins TRBV27 to TRBJ2-3; 8 bases line up with TRBD1. The CDR3 runs 17 residues. With V trimmed by 4 bases and J by 2 bases, 11 bases remained unmatched. CDR1 is MNHEY and CDR2 is SMNVEV in the germline V gene (reference sequence). CDR3 nucleotides: TGTGCCAGCAGTTCCTTGGACAGGGCGATAGCCACAGATACGCAGTATTTT. It translates to CASSSLDRAIATDTQYF.

This clone was picked up a small number of times. The V and J genes are TRBV7-9 and TRBJ2-2, with 9 bases aligning to TRBD2. V gave up 1 base and J gave up 3 bases; unmatched junction bases: 9. The CDR3 totals 18 residues. Germline CDR1 is SEHNR and CDR2 is FQNEAQ (reference sequence). CDR3 sequence (DNA): TGTGCCAGCAGCTTAGTGGATAGCGGGAGTAGATACACCGGGGAGCTGTTTTTT. This gives the protein CASSLVDSGSRYTGELFF.

This chain links TRBV7-3 with TRBJ2-1; 10 bases map to TRBD1. This CDR3 contains 16 residues. Germline trimming cut 5 bases from V and 4 bases from J; bases unmatched to any gene: 8. The germline gives CDR1 SGHTA, CDR2 FQGTGA. The CDR3 DNA sequence: TGTGCCAGCAGCGGGCGACAGGGGGCAGCTTACAATGAGCAGTTCTTC. This encodes CASSGRQGAAYNEQFF.

The J gene is TRBJ2-7, the V gene TRBV7-6, with TRBD2 matching 13 bases. The CDR3 loop spans 16 amino acids. CDR1 and CDR2 from the germline V gene are SGHVS and FNYEAQ. The J segment lost 4 bases and the V segment lost 1 base, leaving 4 bases of the junction unmatched. CDR3 protein: CASSLGTSGGIYEQYF. The CDR3 region has the DNA TGTGCCAGCAGCTTAGGGACTAGCGGGGGCATTTACGAGCAGTACTTC.

J is TRBJ2-1 and V is TRBV12-5; TRBD2 agrees at 8 bases. The CDR3 totals 16 residues. J was trimmed by 3 bases and V by 1 base; bases with no gene match: 5. Germline CDR1 LGHNT, CDR2 FRNRAP. Written as DNA, the CDR3 is TGTGCTAGTGGTTTGGGACTAGCGAGGGACTACAATGAGCAGTTCTTC. Translation: CASGLGLARDYNEQFF.

Note on this clone: The sample holds other DNA sequences that translate to the same CDR3. V and J are TRBV7-9 and TRBJ1-1, with D possibly being TRBD1 (5 bases). CDR1 SEHNR and CDR2 FQNEAQ come from the germline V gene (reference sequence). The CDR3 consists of 16 residues. Trimming took off 2 bases at V and 1 base at J, with 14 bases between the two ends. The chain's CDR3 is CASSLPRQRKNTEAFF. The CDR3 region has the DNA TGTGCCAGCAGCTTACCACGACAGAGAAAGAACACTGAAGCTTTCTTT.

The chain recombines TRBV10-2 with TRBJ2-4, with 9 bases that match TRBD2. J lost 3 bases, V lost 6 bases, and 6 bases had no gene match. There are 15 residues in the CDR3. CDR1 WSHSY and CDR2 SAAADI come from the germline V gene. CDR3 loop: CASRISGSSKNIQYF. In DNA, the CDR3 is TGCGCCAGCAGGATTAGCGGGAGTAGCAAAAACATTCAGTACTTC.

V and J are TRBV10-3 and TRBJ2-7, with 9 bases matching TRBD2. J lost 5 bases, V lost 6 bases, and 11 bases had no gene match. The germline gives CDR1 ENHRY, CDR2 SYGVKD. This CDR3 region has 15 residues. The CDR3 loop reads CAIRLGLSGSNEQYF. The CDR3 nucleotides are TGTGCCATCAGGCTCGGACTTAGCGGGAGTAACGAGCAGTACTTC.

About this clone itself: The junction differs from germline at one of its ends, possibly a read error. The chain combines TRBV5-1 with TRBJ1-1; D unresolved. The germline CDR1 and CDR2 sequences are SGHRS and YFSETQ. The CDR3 runs 14 residues. CDR3 coding DNA: TGCGCCAGCACCACCGGAGGGTCCGGCACTGAAGCTTCCTTT. It codes for CASTTGGSGTEASF.

This clone was counted between two and nine times. This chain links TRBV6-5 with TRBJ2-2; 7 bases align to TRBD2. The CDR3 runs to 13 residues. The germline V gene has CDR1 MNHEY and CDR2 SVGAGI. The junction had 5 bases not matched to a gene; V was cut back by 6 bases and J by 7 bases. CDR3 nucleotides: TGTGCCAGCAGCGGAGCGGGGAACGGGGAGCTGTTTTTT. This codes for CASSGAGNGELFF.

The chain combines TRBV9 with TRBJ2-5, with 8 bases lining up with TRBD1. Matching the DNA end better, TRBJ2-7 makes the J call doubtful. In germline, CDR1 is SGDLS, CDR2 YYNGEE. The CDR3 is 14 residues long. CDR3 sequence reads: CASSAGQGPYEQYF. CDR3 in DNA: TGTGCCAGCAGCGCCGGACAGGGTCCCTACGAGCAGTACTTC.

The V gene is TRBV6-1, the J gene TRBJ2-7; 10 nucleotides line up with TRBD1. The CDR3 contains 18 residues. The ends lost 2 bases at V and 4 bases at J; junction bases unmatched: 14. Germline assignment: CDR1 MNHNS and CDR2 SASEGT. The CDR3 region has the DNA TGTGCCAGCAGTGAAACGAGCTGGGGGACAGGGGATGGGTACGAGCAGTACTTC. Its protein product is CASSETSWGTGDGYEQYF.

The gene calls are TRBV28 and TRBJ1-4; D uncertain. The CDR3 totals 15 residues. V lost 4 bases and J lost 2, with 11 bases in between. Germline V gene lookup returns CDR1 MDHEN and CDR2 SYDVKM. Written as DNA, the CDR3 is TGTGCCAGCAGTTCCCGAGGGCATACTAATGAAAAACTGTTTTTT. As protein: CASSSRGHTNEKLFF.

V usage is TRBV10-1 and J usage is TRBJ2-7, with 14 nucleotides matching TRBD2. J gave up 4 bases and V 6 bases, and 8 bases lay outside the gene matches. The germline V gene has CDR1 WNHNN and CDR2 SYGVQD (reference sequence). This CDR3 contains 16 residues. DNA of the CDR3: TGCGCCAGCAGCGGGACTAGCGGGAGTTTGGTGTACGAGCAGTACTTC. Its translation: CASSGTSGSLVYEQYF.